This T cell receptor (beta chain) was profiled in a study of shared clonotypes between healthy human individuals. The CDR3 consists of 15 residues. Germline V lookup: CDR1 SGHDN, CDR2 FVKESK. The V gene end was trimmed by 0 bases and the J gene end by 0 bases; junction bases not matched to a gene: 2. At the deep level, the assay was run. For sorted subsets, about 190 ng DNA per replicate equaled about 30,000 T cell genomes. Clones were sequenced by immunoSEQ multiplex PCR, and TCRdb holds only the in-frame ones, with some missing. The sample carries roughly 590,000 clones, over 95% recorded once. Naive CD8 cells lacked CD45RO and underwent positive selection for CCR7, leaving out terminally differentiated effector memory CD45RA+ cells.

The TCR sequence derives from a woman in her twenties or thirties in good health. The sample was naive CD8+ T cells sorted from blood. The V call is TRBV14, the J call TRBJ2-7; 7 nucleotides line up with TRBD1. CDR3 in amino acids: CASSQEQGPSYEQYF. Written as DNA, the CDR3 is TGTGCCAGCAGCCAAGAACAGGGGCCCTCCTACGAGCAGTACTTC.